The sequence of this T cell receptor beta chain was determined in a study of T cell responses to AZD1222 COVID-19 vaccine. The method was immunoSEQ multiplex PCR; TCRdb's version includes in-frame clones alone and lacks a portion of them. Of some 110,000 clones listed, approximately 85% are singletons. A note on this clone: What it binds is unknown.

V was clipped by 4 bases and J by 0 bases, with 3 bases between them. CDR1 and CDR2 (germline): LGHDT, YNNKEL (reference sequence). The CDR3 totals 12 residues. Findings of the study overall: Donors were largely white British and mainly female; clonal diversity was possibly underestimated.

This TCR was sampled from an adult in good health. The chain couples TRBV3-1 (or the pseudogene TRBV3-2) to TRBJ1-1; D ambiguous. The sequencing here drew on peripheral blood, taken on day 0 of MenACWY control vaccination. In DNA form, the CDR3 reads TGTGCCAGCAGCCGTCTGAACACTGAAGCTTTCTTT. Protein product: CASSRLNTEAFF.